These 21 T cell receptor beta chains were all obtained from the same sample, sequenced in a study of blood T cell repertoires in COVID-19. Clones were read by immunoSEQ multiplex PCR, and TCRdb kept only the in-frame ones, dropping some. The sample records around 340,000 clones, about 86% being singletons. The sequencing input was PBMCs or T cells enriched from blood (not recorded which). The receptors come from a woman aged 40 to 50 with acute COVID-19.

This clone came up once. V and J are TRBV14 and TRBJ2-1; TRBD1 matches at 9 bases. The ends lost 4 bases at V and 2 bases at J; junction bases unmatched: 3. This CDR3 comprises 15 residues. The V gene's germline CDR1 is SGHDN and CDR2 FVKESK. The CDR3 DNA reads TGTGCCAGCAGCCTGGGACAGGGACCCTACAATGAGCAGTTCTTC. Protein product: CASSLGQGPYNEQFF.

This chain connects TRBV10-3 to TRBJ2-2; D is ambiguous. CDR1 and CDR2 from the germline V gene are ENHRY and SYGVKD. V lost 4 bases and J lost 2, with 8 bases in between. This CDR3 is 14 amino acids long. CDR3 nucleotide sequence: TGTGCCATCAGTGGTGTCAGAAACACCGGGGAGCTGTTTTTT. It yields the protein CAISGVRNTGELFF.

The chain joins TRBV9 to TRBJ1-1; 8 positions agree with TRBD1. Germline assignment: CDR1 SGDLS and CDR2 YYNGEE. V was clipped by 2 bases and J by 5 bases; unmatched bases: 5. This CDR3 is 14 amino acids long. The DNA for the CDR3 is TGTGCCAGCAGCGTCAACAGGGGGGATACTGAAGCTTTCTTT. Its translation: CASSVNRGDTEAFF.

The V and J genes are TRBV9 and TRBJ1-2; 8 positions match TRBD1. This CDR3 has 14 residues. V dropped 4 bases and J dropped 6; count of bases not matched to a gene: 8. Germline CDR1 reads SGDLS; CDR2 reads YYNGEE. Here the CDR3 reads CASSPGQGRDGYTF. DNA of the CDR3: TGTGCCAGCAGCCCCGGACAGGGAAGGGATGGCTACACCTTC.

V is TRBV5-4 and J is TRBJ1-2, with D maybe TRBD1 (5 bases). This CDR3 is built from 14 residues. Germline CDR1 and CDR2: SGHNT and YYREEE (reference sequence). The V end was cut by 4 bases, the J end by 2 bases, with 12 bases between. The DNA for the CDR3 is TGTGCCAGCAGCCTCGTTCAGGGAAACTATGGCTACACCTTC. Its translation: CASSLVQGNYGYTF.

The chain couples TRBV28 to TRBJ1-3; 9 bases agree with TRBD1. The CDR3 totals 15 residues. Trimming removed 4 bases from V and 4 bases from J; junction bases left unmatched: 5. Germline V CDR1 and CDR2: MDHEN, SYDVKM. The DNA for the CDR3 is TGTGCCAGCAGTTCAGGACAGGGGAACGGAAACACCATATATTTT. Its translation is CASSSGQGNGNTIYF.

The chain couples TRBV3-1 (or the pseudogene TRBV3-2) to TRBJ2-2; 14 bases map to TRBD2. CDR3 size: 22 residues. From germline, CDR1 is LGHDT and CDR2 YNNKEL (reference sequence). After removal of 0 bases from V and 3 bases from J, the junction contained 15 bases not matched to a gene. CDR3 coding DNA: TGTGCCAGCAGCCAAGATCGGACTAGCGGGGGGCCCCTAGTGTTGGACACCGGGGAGCTGTTTTTT. It codes for CASSQDRTSGGPLVLDTGELFF.

The rearrangement joins TRBV3-1 (or the pseudogene TRBV3-2) to TRBJ2-4; 15 bases match TRBD2. This CDR3 is 18 amino acids long. V lost 3 bases to trimming and J lost 0 bases; unmatched junction nucleotides: 3. Germline V gives CDR1 LGHDT, CDR2 YNNKEL (reference sequence). The CDR3: CASSHGLAGGLAKNIQYF. The CDR3 bases are TGTGCCAGCAGCCACGGACTAGCGGGGGGGCTAGCCAAAAACATTCAGTACTTC.

This chain connects TRBV14 to TRBJ2-1, with D tentatively TRBD2 (6 bases). The germline V gene has CDR1 SGHDN and CDR2 FVKESK. CDR3 size: 15 residues. V dropped 4 bases and J dropped 0 bases, with 10 bases sitting between them. The CDR3 sequence is CASSPSGPSYNEQFF. The CDR3 DNA reads TGTGCCAGCAGCCCCAGCGGGCCCTCCTACAATGAGCAGTTCTTC.

This chain links TRBV28 with TRBJ2-1; 12 bases fit TRBD2. Germline values: CDR1 MDHEN, CDR2 SYDVKM. V shed 5 bases, J shed 1 base, and the junction held 12 bases outside the gene matches. The length of the CDR3 is 19 residues. The chain's CDR3 is CASSRRLAGVYGSYNEQFF. The CDR3, as DNA: TGTGCCAGCAGTCGTCGACTAGCGGGAGTTTATGGGTCCTACAATGAGCAGTTCTTC.

The rearrangement uses TRBV9 and TRBJ2-5, with 12 nucleotides matching TRBD2. After removal of 2 bases from V and 4 bases from J, the junction contained 6 bases not matched to a gene. In germline, CDR1 is SGDLS, CDR2 YYNGEE. The CDR3 consists of 16 residues. CDR3: CASSVSSGGVRETQYF. DNA for the CDR3: TGTGCCAGCAGCGTGTCTAGCGGGGGGGTCAGAGAGACCCAGTACTTC.

This sequence joins TRBV29-1 and TRBJ2-1, with D tentatively TRBD2 (6 bases). The germline gives CDR1 SQVTM, CDR2 ANQGSEA. The CDR3 totals 12 residues. Trimming removed 6 bases from V and 5 bases from J, with 11 bases in between. The CDR3 bases are TGCAGCGTGACTAGAAACAACAATGAGCAGTTCTTC. Amino acids: CSVTRNNNEQFF.

The chain combines TRBV2 with TRBJ2-3; 9 bases line up with TRBD2. The CDR3 runs 16 residues. Germline CDR1 reads SNHLY; CDR2 reads FYNNEI. The ends lost 4 bases at V and 2 bases at J; junction bases unmatched: 7. The CDR3 loop reads CASSGVAGVPTDTQYF. DNA for the CDR3: TGTGCCAGCAGTGGGGTAGCGGGAGTTCCCACAGATACGCAGTATTTT.

V gene TRBV7-9 combines with J gene TRBJ2-1, with 10 bases aligning to TRBD2. V lost 5 bases, J lost 4 bases, and 5 bases stayed unmatched. From germline, CDR1 is SEHNR and CDR2 FQNEAQ (reference sequence). CDR3 size: 15 residues. CDR3 DNA: TGTGCCAGCAGCGAAGGACTAGCGGATTACAATGAGCAGTTCTTC. Its protein product is CASSEGLADYNEQFF.

The V gene is TRBV5-6, the J gene TRBJ1-2, with TRBD1 matching over 7 bases. The V segment lost 4 bases and the J segment 8 bases; nucleotides outside the gene matches: 11. CDR3 length equals 14 residues. Germline values: CDR1 SGHDT, CDR2 YYEEEE. CDR3 in amino acids: CASSPGTEWGGYTF. The DNA for the CDR3 is TGTGCCAGCAGCCCAGGGACAGAGTGGGGAGGCTACACCTTC.

The chain is built from TRBV6-5 and TRBJ1-1, with D perhaps TRBD1 (6 bases). This CDR3 contains 14 residues. The V gene's germline CDR1 is MNHEY and CDR2 SVGAGI. Trimming shortened V by 3 bases and J by 4 bases, and 12 bases separated the two germline ends. The DNA for the CDR3 is TGTGCCAGCAGTTATCACAGGGATGGCACTGAAGCTTTCTTT. This encodes CASSYHRDGTEAFF.

The chain links TRBV5-1 to TRBJ1-1; D gene uncertain. This CDR3 contains 14 residues. The germline V and J ends were trimmed by 1 base and 2 bases, with 9 bases remaining between them. Germline V CDR1 and CDR2: SGHRS, YFSETQ. CDR3 nucleotides: TGCGCCAGCAGCTTGTTCGAGGTTAACACTGAAGCTTTCTTT. Translated: CASSLFEVNTEAFF.

The rearrangement links TRBV10-3 to TRBJ2-2; D might be TRBD2 (7 bases). Trimming stripped 4 bases from V and 1 base from J, with 13 bases between. This CDR3 is 16 amino acids long. Looked up from germline, CDR1 is ENHRY and CDR2 is SYGVKD. CDR3 nucleotide sequence: TGTGCCATCAGTGGGCACGGGGGGCTGAACACCGGGGAGCTGTTTTTT. Translation: CAISGHGGLNTGELFF.

The J gene is TRBJ1-2, the V gene TRBV5-1; D possibly corresponds to TRBD1 (5 bases). V lost 0 bases, J lost 4 bases, and 7 bases lay in between. Germline V gene data show CDR1 as SGHRS and CDR2 as YFSETQ. CDR3 length: 13 residues. The CDR3 DNA reads as TGCGCCAGCAGCTTGGACAGGATCTATGGCTACACCTTC. Its protein product is CASSLDRIYGYTF.

V is TRBV21-1 and J is TRBJ2-1; the table's D gene call, TRBD2, was not cross checked with the DNA. TRBV21-1 is a known pseudogene. This CDR3 region has 15 residues. The CDR3 nucleotides are TGTGCCAGCAGCAAAGTGCCTAACCTTCACGTTGAGCAGTTCTTC. It is translated as CASSKVPNLHVEQFF.

This clone was found once. The chain carries TRBV7-2 and TRBJ1-1; TRBD1 matches at 7 bases. This CDR3 is built from 14 residues. Looked up from germline, CDR1 is SGHTA and CDR2 is FQGNSA. With V trimmed by 0 bases and J by 13 bases, 11 bases remained unmatched. The CDR3, as DNA: TGTGCCAGCAGCTTAGCGGACAGGCCCGCGGAGGTTTTCTTT. It specifies CASSLADRPAEVFF.